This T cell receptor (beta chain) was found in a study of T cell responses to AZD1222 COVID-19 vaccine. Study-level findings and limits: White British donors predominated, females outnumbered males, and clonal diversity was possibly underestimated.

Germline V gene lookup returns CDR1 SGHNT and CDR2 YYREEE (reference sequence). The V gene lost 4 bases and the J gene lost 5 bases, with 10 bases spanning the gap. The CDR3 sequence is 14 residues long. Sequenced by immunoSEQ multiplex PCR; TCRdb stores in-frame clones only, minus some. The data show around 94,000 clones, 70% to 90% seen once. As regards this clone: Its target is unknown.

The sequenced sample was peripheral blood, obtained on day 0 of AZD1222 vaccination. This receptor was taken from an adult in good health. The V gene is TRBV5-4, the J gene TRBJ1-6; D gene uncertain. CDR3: CASSLREHNSPLHF. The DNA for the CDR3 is TGTGCCAGCAGCCTCCGGGAACATAATTCACCCCTCCACTTT.